This TCR beta chain appears in the sequencing data of a study of blood T cell repertoires in COVID-19. The CDR3 is 17 amino acids. TCRdb's copy holds only in-frame clones and misses some; the assay was immunoSEQ multiplex PCR. The data show roughly 180,000 clones, with approximately 86% seen just once and around a sixth held by the top ten. The TCR was taken from a man in his 60s who had recovered from COVID-19. Input material: PBMCs or T cells enriched from blood (not recorded which). V is TRBV7-5 and J is TRBJ2-3; the listed D gene, TRBD2, was not tested against the DNA. TRBV7-5 is a listed pseudogene. CDR3 in amino acids: CARSLDGTSGNTDTQYF. The CDR3 nucleotides read TGTGCCAGAAGCTTAGATGGGACTAGCGGGAACACAGATACGCAGTATTTT.